These 5 T cell receptor beta chains came from one sample sequenced in a study of T cell repertoires in cytomegalovirus infection (dated by TCRdb to between 2018 and 2021). The sequencer listed for this sample is Illumina HiSeq 1500. In TCRdb, the public reads were trimmed at Q25 with fastp and aligned with MiXCR, with productive beta chains retained. Every CDR3 protein is listed once, alongside the most common genes and DNA of its rows. Across this sample there are about 490,000 distinct CDR3 sequences, with approximately 26% seen only once. Together, the top ten hold roughly 13% of the sample. The sample consisted of PBMCs. These receptors all stem from a human donor in good health (CMV status not recorded). Some clones in this sample may be carry-over from other donors' samples.

The chain joins TRBV12-3 or TRBV12-4 to TRBJ2-1, with a weak D call TRBD2 (5 bases). There are 16 residues in the CDR3. Between the trimmed V and J ends, which lost 5 bases and 7 bases, there was a span of 21 bases. CDR3 sequence: CASSHETRRIGNEQFF. The DNA of the CDR3 is TGTGCCAGCAGTCACGAGACTCGGAGGATAGGGAATGAGCAGTTCTTC.

This clonotype was observed many times. The V call is TRBV7-2, the J call TRBJ2-2, with 8 bases matching TRBD2. The CDR3 is 18 residues long. V lost 1 base and J lost 6; bases outside the gene matches: 13. The germline CDR1 and CDR2 sequences are SGHTA and FQGNSA. CDR3 sequence: CASSLDIRGRTFSGELFF. In DNA form, the CDR3 reads TGTGCCAGCAGCTTAGACATCCGCGGGAGGACGTTTTCCGGGGAGCTGTTTTTT.

The rearrangement joins TRBV6-2 or TRBV6-3 to TRBJ2-1, with D possibly being TRBD2 (5 bases). CDR1 MNHEY and CDR2 SVGEGT come from the germline V gene. The CDR3 consists of 14 residues. V lost 7 bases and J lost 8, with 18 bases in between. Here the CDR3 reads CASTNPGSAYEQFF. CDR3 in DNA: TGTGCCAGCACTAACCCGGGGAGTGCGTATGAGCAGTTCTTC.

In this sample, this clonotype turned up a few times. The chain employs TRBV29-1 and TRBJ2-3, with 7 positions matching TRBD2. The J segment lost 7 bases and the V segment lost 3 bases, leaving 4 bases of the junction unmatched. CDR3 length equals 12 residues. Germline lookup yields CDR1 SQVTM and CDR2 ANQGSEA. This chain's CDR3 is CSVESSGNTQYF. As DNA, the CDR3 is TGCAGCGTTGAGTCTAGCGGCAATACGCAGTATTTT.

This clonotype has a count of ten or more. The rearrangement joins TRBV7-2 to TRBJ2-7; TRBD2 matches 9 bases. Germline V lookup: CDR1 SGHTA, CDR2 FQGNSA. This CDR3 has 15 residues. Trimming at V came to 3 bases and at J to 4 bases, leaving 7 bases not matched to a gene. DNA of the CDR3: TGTGCCAGCAGCTTGCGGGAGGGCCGGCTATACGAGCAGTACTTC. Translation: CASSLREGRLYEQYF.